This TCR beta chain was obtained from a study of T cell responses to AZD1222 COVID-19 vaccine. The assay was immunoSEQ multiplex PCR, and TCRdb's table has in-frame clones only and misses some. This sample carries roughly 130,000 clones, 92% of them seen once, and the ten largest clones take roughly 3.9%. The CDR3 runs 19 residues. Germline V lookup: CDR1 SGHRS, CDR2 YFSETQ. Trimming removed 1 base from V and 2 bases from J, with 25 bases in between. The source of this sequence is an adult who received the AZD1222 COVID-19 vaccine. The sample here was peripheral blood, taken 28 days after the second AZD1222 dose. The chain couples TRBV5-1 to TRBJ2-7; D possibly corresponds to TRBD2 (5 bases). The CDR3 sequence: CASSLYVRIPEDFTYEQYF. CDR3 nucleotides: TGCGCCAGCAGCTTGTATGTGAGGATCCCGGAGGACTTTACCTACGAGCAGTACTTC.